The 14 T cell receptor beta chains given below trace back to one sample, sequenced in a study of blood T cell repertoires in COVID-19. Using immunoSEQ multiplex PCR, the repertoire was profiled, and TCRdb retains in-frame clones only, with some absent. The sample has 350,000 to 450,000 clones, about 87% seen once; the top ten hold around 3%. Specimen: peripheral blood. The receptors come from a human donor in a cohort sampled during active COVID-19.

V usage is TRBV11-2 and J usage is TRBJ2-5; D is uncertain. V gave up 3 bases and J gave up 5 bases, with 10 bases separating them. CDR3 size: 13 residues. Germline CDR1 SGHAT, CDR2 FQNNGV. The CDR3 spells CASSLGSPETQYF. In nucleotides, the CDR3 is TGTGCCAGCAGCTTGGGCTCCCCGGAGACCCAGTACTTC.

The CDR3: CASSYGRGSWNEQFF. The CDR3 DNA sequence: TGTGCCAGCAGTTACGGCAGGGGTTCTTGGAATGAGCAGTTCTTC. The chain employs TRBV6-2 or TRBV6-3 and TRBJ2-1; a possible D gene is TRBD1 (6 bases). Trimming left V 2 bases short and J 7 bases short, with 15 bases between. CDR3 length: 15 amino acids. CDR1 is MNHEY, CDR2 SVGEGT, per germline.

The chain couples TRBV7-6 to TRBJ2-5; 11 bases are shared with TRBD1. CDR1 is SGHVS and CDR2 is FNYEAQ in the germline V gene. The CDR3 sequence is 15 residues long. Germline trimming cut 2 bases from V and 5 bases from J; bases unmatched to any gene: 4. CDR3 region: CASSLYGDRGETQYF. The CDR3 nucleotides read TGTGCCAGCAGCTTATACGGGGACAGGGGGGAGACCCAGTACTTC.

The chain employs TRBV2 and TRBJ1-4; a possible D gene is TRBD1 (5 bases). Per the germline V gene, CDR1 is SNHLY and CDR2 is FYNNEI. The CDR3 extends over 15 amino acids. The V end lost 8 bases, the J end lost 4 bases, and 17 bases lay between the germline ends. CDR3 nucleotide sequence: TGTGCCAGCGGGGAAGGGGCCGGCTTTAATGAAAAACTGTTTTTT. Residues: CASGEGAGFNEKLFF. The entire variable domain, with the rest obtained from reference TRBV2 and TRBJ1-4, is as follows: EPEVTQTPSHQVTQMGQEVILRCVPISNHLYFYWYRQILGQKVEFLVSFYNNEISEKSEIFDDQFSVERPDGSNFTLKIRSTKLEDSAMYFCASGEGAGFNEKLFFGSGTQLSVL.

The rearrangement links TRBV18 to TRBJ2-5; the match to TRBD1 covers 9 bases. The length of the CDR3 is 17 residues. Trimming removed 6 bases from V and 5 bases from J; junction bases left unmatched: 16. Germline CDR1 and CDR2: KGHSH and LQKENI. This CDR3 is CASSLTSGTGIGETQYF. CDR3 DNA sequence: TGTGCCAGCTCCCTTACATCCGGGACAGGGATTGGCGAGACCCAGTACTTC.

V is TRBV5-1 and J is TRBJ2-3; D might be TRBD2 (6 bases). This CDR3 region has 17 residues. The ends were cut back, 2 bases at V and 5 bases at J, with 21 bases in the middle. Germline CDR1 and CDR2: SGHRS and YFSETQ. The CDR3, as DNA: TGCGCCAGCAGCTTTCCTCGTCGCGGGGATATGAGAGATACGCAGTATTTT. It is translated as CASSFPRRGDMRDTQYF.

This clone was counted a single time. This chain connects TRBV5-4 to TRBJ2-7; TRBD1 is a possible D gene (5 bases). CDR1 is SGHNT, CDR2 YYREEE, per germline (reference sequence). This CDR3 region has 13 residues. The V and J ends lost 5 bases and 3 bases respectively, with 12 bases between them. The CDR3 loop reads CASRKDTDYEQYF. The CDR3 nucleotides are TGTGCCAGCAGAAAGGACACAGACTACGAGCAGTACTTC.

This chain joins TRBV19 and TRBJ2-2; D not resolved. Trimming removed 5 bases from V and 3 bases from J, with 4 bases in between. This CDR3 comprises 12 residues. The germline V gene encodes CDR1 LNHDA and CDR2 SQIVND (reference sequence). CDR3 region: CASSSYTGELFF. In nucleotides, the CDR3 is TGTGCCAGTAGTTCCTACACCGGGGAGCTGTTTTTT.

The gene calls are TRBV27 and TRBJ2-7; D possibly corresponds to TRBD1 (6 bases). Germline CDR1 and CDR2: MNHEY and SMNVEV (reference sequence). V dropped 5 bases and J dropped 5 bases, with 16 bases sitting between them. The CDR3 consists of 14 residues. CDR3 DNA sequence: TGTGCCAGCAGTACAGGGTGGGAGTCGAACGAGCAGTACTTC. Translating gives CASSTGWESNEQYF.

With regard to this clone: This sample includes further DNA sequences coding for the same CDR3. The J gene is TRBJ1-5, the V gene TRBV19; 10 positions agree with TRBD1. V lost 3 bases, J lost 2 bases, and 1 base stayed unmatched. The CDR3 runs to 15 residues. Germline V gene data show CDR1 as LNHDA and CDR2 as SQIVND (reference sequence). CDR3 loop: CASSIGTGGNQPQHF. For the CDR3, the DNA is TGTGCCAGTAGTATTGGGACAGGGGGCAATCAGCCCCAGCATTTT.

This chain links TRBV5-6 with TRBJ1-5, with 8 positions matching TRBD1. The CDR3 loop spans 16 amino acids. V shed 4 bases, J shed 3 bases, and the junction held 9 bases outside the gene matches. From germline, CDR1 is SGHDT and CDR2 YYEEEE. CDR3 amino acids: CASSRRTGRDNQPQHF. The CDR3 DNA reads TGTGCCAGCAGCAGACGGACAGGGAGGGACAATCAGCCCCAGCATTTT. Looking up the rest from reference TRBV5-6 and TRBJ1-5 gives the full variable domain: DAGVTQSPTHLIKTRGQQVTLRCSPKSGHDTVSWYQQALGQGPQFIFQYYEEEERQRGNFPDRFSGHQFPNYSSELNVNALLLGDSALYLCASSRRTGRDNQPQHFGDGTRLSIL.

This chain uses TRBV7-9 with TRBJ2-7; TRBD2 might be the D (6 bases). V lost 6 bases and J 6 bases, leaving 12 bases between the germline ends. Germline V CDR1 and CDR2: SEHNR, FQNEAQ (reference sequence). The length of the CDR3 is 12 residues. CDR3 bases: TGTGCCAGCAGTCCTACGGGGGTCGAGCAGTACTTC. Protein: CASSPTGVEQYF.

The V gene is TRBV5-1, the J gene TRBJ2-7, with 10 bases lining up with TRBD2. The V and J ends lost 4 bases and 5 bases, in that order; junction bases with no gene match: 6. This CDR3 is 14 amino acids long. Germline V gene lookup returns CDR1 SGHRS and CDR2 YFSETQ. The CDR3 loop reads CASSPGLARDEQYF. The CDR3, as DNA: TGCGCCAGCAGCCCGGGACTAGCGAGAGACGAGCAGTACTTC.

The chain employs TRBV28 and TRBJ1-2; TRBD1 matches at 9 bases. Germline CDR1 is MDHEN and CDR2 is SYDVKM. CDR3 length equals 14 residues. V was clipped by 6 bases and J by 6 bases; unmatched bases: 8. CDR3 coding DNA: TGTGCCAGCAGAAAAGGGGGGGACAGGGATGGCTACACCTTC. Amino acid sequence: CASRKGGDRDGYTF.